The next 21 T cell receptor beta chains were all read from a single sample in a study of T cell clonality in common variable immunodeficiency. Measured with immunoSEQ multiplex PCR; TCRdb has only the in-frame clones, and not every one. The repertoire has 50,000 to 55,000 clones, none seen only once; the ten largest take about 1.8%. The sample was peripheral blood mononuclear cells. Receptor source: a person aged 18 to 75 in good health.

This clone was found a few times. The CDR3 is cut off 3 residues early in the read; its end comes from the germline J gene. This chain joins TRBV19 and TRBJ1-5, with 8 bases identical to TRBD1. The CDR3 has 16 residues. The germline V gene has CDR1 LNHDA and CDR2 SQIVND (reference sequence). The J segment lost 4 bases and the V segment lost 6 bases, leaving 11 bases of the junction unmatched. CDR3 loop: CASRYLDRAKNQPQHF. The sequenced CDR3 bases are TGTGCCAGTAGATATCTGGACAGGGCAAAAAATCAGCCC.

This clone was seen at least ten times. The missing CDR3 end, 3 residues past where the read stops, is filled in from the germline J gene. J is TRBJ2-2 and V is TRBV7-3, with TRBD2 identical over 8 bases. This CDR3 contains 17 residues. From germline, CDR1 is SGHTA and CDR2 FQGTGA. V lost 1 base, J lost 5 bases, and 9 bases stayed unmatched. The part of the CDR3 DNA that was read is TGTGCCAGCAGCTTAATAGCGGGGCCCGAAGGTACCGGGGAG. Protein sequence: CASSLIAGPEGTGE. The CDR3 in full is CASSLIAGPEGTGELFF.

This clone showed up many times. From the germline J gene comes the end of the CDR3, since the read stops 3 residues before it. The V gene is TRBV12-3 or TRBV12-4, the J gene TRBJ2-5, with 9 bases that match TRBD1. The CDR3 is 15 amino acids. The junction had 9 bases not matched to a gene; V was cut back by 6 bases and J by 4 bases. This CDR3 is CASRHWTGAAETQYF. CDR3 DNA, as far as it was read: TGTGCCAGCAGACATTGGACAGGGGCCGCAGAGACC.

Of note for this clone: The observed sequence ends 3 residues before the CDR3 terminus, with the missing tail filled in from the germline J gene. The V and J genes are TRBV10-2 and TRBJ1-2; 7 positions agree with TRBD1. V was pared by 3 bases and J by 4 bases, with 2 bases of the junction left unmatched. Germline V gene data show CDR1 as WSHSY and CDR2 as SAAADI. This CDR3 comprises 13 residues. The sequenced part of the CDR3 DNA is TGCGCCAGCAGTGAATCAGGGGGCTATGGC. This translates into CASSESGGYG. The whole CDR3 sequence reads CASSESGGYGYTF.

This clone was counted ten times or more. From the germline J gene comes the end of the CDR3, since the read stops 3 residues before it. This chain joins TRBV20-1 and TRBJ2-1, with 9 bases lining up with TRBD1. The germline V gene has CDR1 DFQATT and CDR2 SNEGSKA (reference sequence). This CDR3 has 14 residues. The V and J ends lost 3 bases and 6 bases, in that order; junction bases with no gene match: 6. Incomplete CDR3 DNA: TGCAGTGCTAGTCAGGGACAGGGATTCAATGAG. Translation: CSASQGQGFNE. The complete CDR3 sequence is CSASQGQGFNEQFF.

The sample holds many counts of this clone. The read gets to within 3 residues of the CDR3 end, and the germline J gene fills in the rest. The rearrangement links TRBV7-3 to TRBJ2-2; 8 bases align to TRBD2. The J segment lost 6 bases and the V segment lost 2 bases, leaving 14 bases of the junction unmatched. This CDR3 comprises 18 residues. CDR1 and CDR2 from the germline V gene are SGHTA and FQGTGA. The CDR3 sequence is CASSLLSGSAGSAGELFF. The CDR3 bases that were read are TGTGCCAGCAGCTTATTAAGCGGGAGCGCGGGGAGTGCCGGGGAG.

This clone appeared a few times. The read ends 3 residues before the CDR3 terminus; that terminus is restored from the germline J gene. This sequence joins TRBV19 and TRBJ2-2; 7 nucleotides align to TRBD1. In germline, CDR1 is LNHDA, CDR2 SQIVND (reference sequence). This CDR3 spans 15 amino acids. Incomplete CDR3 DNA: TGTGCCAGTAGTGGCCCGGGACAGCTTAATGAAAAG. Protein sequence: CASSGPGQLNEK. The full CDR3 protein reads CASSGPGQLNEKLFF. Full variable domain (outside the CDR3, taken from reference TRBV19 and TRBJ2-2): DGGITQSPKYLFRKEGQNVTLSCEQNLNHDAMYWYRQDPGQGLRLIYYSQIVNDFQKGDIAEGYSVSREKKESFPLTVTSAQKNPTAFYLCASSGPGQLNEKLFFGEGSRLTVL.

This clone appeared many times. The read terminates 3 residues before the CDR3 end, so the remaining end is supplied by the germline J gene. The J gene is TRBJ2-5, the V gene TRBV3-1 (or the pseudogene TRBV3-2); a weak D match, TRBD2 (6 bases). Per the germline V gene, CDR1 is LGHDT and CDR2 is YNNKEL (reference sequence). Trimming removed 7 bases at V and 3 bases at J, with 12 bases between. The CDR3 has 13 amino acids. The CDR3 bases that were read are TGTGCCAGCACCCCTAGCGTAGAAGAGACC. This encodes CASTPSVEET. In full, the CDR3 is CASTPSVEETQYF.

This clone was counted ten times or more. The read is 3 residues too short to cover the CDR3 end, so that end is filled in from the germline J gene. This rearrangement joins TRBV7-9 to TRBJ1-2, with 9 bases fitting TRBD1. The V gene's germline CDR1 is SEHNR and CDR2 FQNEAQ (reference sequence). The ends lost 10 bases at V and 4 bases at J; junction bases unmatched: 13. The CDR3 loop spans 15 amino acids. CDR3: CATQMMTGGRYGYTF. CDR3 bases read: TGTGCCACCCAGATGATGACAGGGGGTCGCTATGGC.

Many counts were recorded for this clone. The sequenced CDR3 bases are TGTGCCAGCAGTTATTCACAGGGGGTGTACGAG. Translation: CASSYSQGVYE. The entire CDR3 reads CASSYSQGVYEQYF. The chain joins TRBV6-2 or TRBV6-3 to TRBJ2-7, with 8 bases matching TRBD1. The read ends 3 residues early relative to the CDR3; the germline J gene fills the gap. The V gene's germline CDR1 is MNHEY and CDR2 SVGEGT. Unmatched junction bases numbered 5, after V lost 3 bases and J lost 4 bases. This CDR3 comprises 14 residues.

This clone was counted many times. Read coverage stops 3 residues before the CDR3 terminus; the germline J gene supplies the remainder. The chain is built from TRBV5-6 and TRBJ1-1, with D possibly matching TRBD1 (5 bases). CDR1 and CDR2 from the germline V gene are SGHDT and YYEEEE. This CDR3 is 12 amino acids long. V was trimmed by 5 bases and J by 7 bases, leaving 12 bases between them. The CDR3 bases that were read are TGTGCCAGCAGAAAAACGAGGGGTGAA. Protein sequence: CASRKTRGE. Given in full, the CDR3 is CASRKTRGEAFF.

CDR3 amino acids: CASSSNTNTEAFF. The DNA read from the CDR3 is TGTGCCAGCTCATCGAACACGAACACTGAA. The chain recombines TRBV18 with TRBJ1-1; unclear D gene. The read halts 3 residues ahead of the CDR3 end, with the missing end drawn from the germline J gene. V shed 5 bases and J shed 1 base, with 8 bases lying between them. This CDR3 spans 13 amino acids. CDR1 is KGHSH and CDR2 is LQKENI in the germline V gene.

This clone has a count of ten or more. Read sequence stops 3 residues before the CDR3 end, and the germline J gene provides the missing end. The rearrangement uses TRBV6-2 or TRBV6-3 and TRBJ1-2, with D maybe TRBD1 (5 bases). The CDR3 contains 13 residues. Germline-derived CDR1 and CDR2 are MNHEY and SVGEGT. Incomplete CDR3 DNA: TGTGCCAGCAGCTCAGGGTCCTACAATGAC. Amino acid sequence: CASSSGSYND. The CDR3 in its entirety is CASSSGSYNDYTF.

The table lists this clone with many counts. The covered CDR3 bases are TGTGCCAGCAGCCGGGGACTAGCCAATGAG. Protein product: CASSRGLANE. The whole CDR3 region reads CASSRGLANEQFF. J is TRBJ2-1 and V is TRBV6-4; 9 bases are shared with TRBD2. The sequenced fragment ends 3 residues before the CDR3 boundary, so the rest is inferred from the germline J gene. CDR3 length: 13 residues. Unmatched junction bases numbered 3, after V lost 6 bases and J lost 6 bases. Germline CDR1 is MRHNA and CDR2 is SNTAGT.

This clone was seen ten or more times. The CDR3 end falls 3 residues outside the read, so it is completed with the germline J gene. This chain uses TRBV11-3 with TRBJ2-1, with D possibly TRBD1 on 6 matching bases. Germline loops: CDR1 SGHNT, CDR2 YENEEA. The germline V and J ends were trimmed by 5 bases and 4 bases, with 12 bases remaining between them. The CDR3 is 14 residues long. CDR3 DNA, as far as it was read: TGTGCCAGCAGCCAAACCGACAGGTACAATGAG. Its translation: CASSQTDRYNE. The whole CDR3 protein is CASSQTDRYNEQFF.

This clone was observed many times. The sequence runs out 3 residues before the end of the CDR3; the remainder is reconstructed from the germline J gene. J is TRBJ1-2 and V is TRBV5-1; D remains unclear. The CDR3 runs 12 residues. The germline CDR1 and CDR2 sequences are SGHRS and YFSETQ. V was pared by 0 bases and J by 7 bases, with 7 bases between. CDR3 residues: CASSLDRSGYTF. CDR3 DNA (partial): TGCGCCAGCAGCTTGGACCGCAGTGGC. Combining the CDR3 with reference TRBV5-1 and TRBJ1-2 gives the whole variable domain KAGVTQTPRYLIKTRGQQVTLSCSPISGHRSVSWYQQTPGQGLQFLFEYFSETQRNKGNFPGRFSGRQFSNSRSEMNVSTLELGDSALYLCASSLDRSGYTFGSGTRLTVV.

This clone has ten or more counts. The read terminates 3 residues before the CDR3 end, so the remaining end is supplied by the germline J gene. The J gene is TRBJ2-3, the V gene TRBV7-2, with D possibly matching TRBD1 (5 bases). The V gene lost 5 bases and the J gene lost 2 bases, with 14 bases spanning the gap. Germline V lookup: CDR1 SGHTA, CDR2 FQGNSA. The CDR3 sequence is 15 residues long. This chain's CDR3 is CASSPALGATDTQYF. The DNA read from the CDR3 is TGTGCCAGCAGCCCAGCCCTAGGGGCCACAGATACG.

This clone has a count of ten or more. The CDR3 end is not reached by the read, which stops 3 residues before it; the germline J gene fills it in. The gene calls are TRBV5-1 and TRBJ1-6; D possibly corresponds to TRBD1 (5 bases). There are 15 residues in the CDR3. V lost 3 bases and J lost 7, with 14 bases in between. Germline CDR1 and CDR2: SGHRS and YFSETQ. CDR3 residues: CASSWWGTENSPLHF. CDR3 DNA (partial): TGCGCCAGCAGCTGGTGGGGGACTGAGAATTCACCC.

This clone was recorded at least ten times. Read sequence stops 3 residues before the CDR3 end, and the germline J gene provides the missing end. This rearrangement joins TRBV2 to TRBJ1-4; weak D call: TRBD1 (6 bases). Per the germline V gene, CDR1 is SNHLY and CDR2 is FYNNEI. There are 14 residues in the CDR3. Trimming left V 6 bases short and J 8 bases short, with 16 bases between. The CDR3 bases that were read are TGTGCCAGCAGCATCGGGGGGCGGGAGGAAAAA. Encoded protein: CASSIGGREEK. In full, the CDR3 reads CASSIGGREEKLFF.

This clone was seen repeatedly, ten times or more. The CDR3 is cut off 3 residues early in the read; its end comes from the germline J gene. V gene TRBV13 combines with J gene TRBJ2-1, with a weak D call TRBD2 (6 bases). Between the trimmed V and J ends, which lost 5 bases and 8 bases, there was a span of 13 bases. The CDR3 runs 13 residues. Germline V gives CDR1 PRHDT, CDR2 FYEKMQ (reference sequence). The CDR3 sequence: CASSQGLLYEQFF. The CDR3 DNA, read in part, is TGTGCCAGCAGCCAGGGACTTCTATATGAG. The variable domain in full, with the rest retrieved from reference TRBV13 and TRBJ2-1, is AAGVIQSPRHLIKEKRETATLKCYPIPRHDTVYWYQQGPGQDPQFLISFYEKMQSDKGSIPDRFSAQQFSDYHSELNMSSLELGDSALYFCASSQGLLYEQFFGPGTRLTVL.

This clone was detected many times. The read finishes 3 residues shy of the CDR3 end, and the germline J gene is used to complete it. The rearrangement uses TRBV19 and TRBJ1-2, with 8 positions matching TRBD1. This CDR3 region has 15 residues. The V and J ends lost 3 bases and 7 bases, in that order; junction bases with no gene match: 10. Per the germline V gene, CDR1 is LNHDA and CDR2 is SQIVND (reference sequence). CDR3 bases read: TGTGCCAGTAGTATCGGGGCAGGGGGCTTTGGTGGC. It encodes CASSIGAGGFGG. The complete CDR3 protein is CASSIGAGGFGGYTF. The entire variable domain, with the rest obtained from reference TRBV19 and TRBJ1-2, is as follows: DGGITQSPKYLFRKEGQNVTLSCEQNLNHDAMYWYRQDPGQGLRLIYYSQIVNDFQKGDIAEGYSVSREKKESFPLTVTSAQKNPTAFYLCASSIGAGGFGGYTFGSGTRLTVV.